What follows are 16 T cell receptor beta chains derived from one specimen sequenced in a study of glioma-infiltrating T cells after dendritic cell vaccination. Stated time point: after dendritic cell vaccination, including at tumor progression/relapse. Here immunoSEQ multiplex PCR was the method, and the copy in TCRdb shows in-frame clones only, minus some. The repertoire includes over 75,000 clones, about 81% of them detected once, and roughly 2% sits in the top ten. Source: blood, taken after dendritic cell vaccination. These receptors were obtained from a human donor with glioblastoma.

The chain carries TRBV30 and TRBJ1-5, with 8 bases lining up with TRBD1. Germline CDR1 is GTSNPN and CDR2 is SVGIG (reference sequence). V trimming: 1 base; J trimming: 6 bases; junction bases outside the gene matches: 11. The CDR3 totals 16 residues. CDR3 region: CAWSGGQAMIGQPQHF. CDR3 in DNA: TGTGCCTGGAGTGGGGGACAGGCGATGATAGGTCAGCCCCAGCATTTT.

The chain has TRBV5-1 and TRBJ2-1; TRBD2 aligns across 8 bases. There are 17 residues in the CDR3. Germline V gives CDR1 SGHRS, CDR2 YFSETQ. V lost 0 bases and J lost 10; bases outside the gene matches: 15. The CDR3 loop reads CASSLAGLAGPNGEQFF. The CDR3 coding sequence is TGCGCCAGCAGCTTGGCCGGTTTAGCGGGACCTAATGGGGAGCAGTTCTTC.

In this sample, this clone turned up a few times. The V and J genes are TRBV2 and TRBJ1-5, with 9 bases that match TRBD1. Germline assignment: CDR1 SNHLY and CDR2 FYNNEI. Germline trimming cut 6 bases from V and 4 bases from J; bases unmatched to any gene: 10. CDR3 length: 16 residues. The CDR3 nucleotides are TGTGCCAGCAGGGTTGGACAGGGGCCACCAAATCAGCCCCAGCATTTT. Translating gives CASRVGQGPPNQPQHF.

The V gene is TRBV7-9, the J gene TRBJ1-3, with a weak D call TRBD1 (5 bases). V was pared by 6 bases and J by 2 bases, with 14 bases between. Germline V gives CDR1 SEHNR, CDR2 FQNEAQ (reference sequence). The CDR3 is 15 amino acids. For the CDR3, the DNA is TGTGCCAGCAGGCCGACGGGACTGACTGGAAACACCATATATTTT. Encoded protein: CASRPTGLTGNTIYF.

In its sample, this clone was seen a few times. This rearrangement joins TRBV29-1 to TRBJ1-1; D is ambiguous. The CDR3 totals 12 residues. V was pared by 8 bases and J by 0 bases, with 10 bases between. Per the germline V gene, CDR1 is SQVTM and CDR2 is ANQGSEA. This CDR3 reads CSSTDLNTEAFF. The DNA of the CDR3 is TGCAGCTCCACGGACTTGAACACTGAAGCTTTCTTT.

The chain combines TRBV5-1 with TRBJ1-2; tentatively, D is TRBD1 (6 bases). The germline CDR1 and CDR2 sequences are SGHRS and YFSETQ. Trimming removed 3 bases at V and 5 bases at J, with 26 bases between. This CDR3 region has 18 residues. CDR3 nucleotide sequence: TGCGCCAGCAGCTACCCCCGCGGGGGGGGCTCTATTTTTTATGGCTACACCTTC. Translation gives CASSYPRGGGSIFYGYTF.

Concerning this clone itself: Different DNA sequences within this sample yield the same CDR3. The CDR3 DNA sequence: TGTGCCAGCTCACCGGCAGGGGGCACTGAAGCTTTCTTT. Its protein is CASSPAGGTEAFF. The V gene is TRBV18, the J gene TRBJ1-1; 7 nucleotides agree with TRBD1. With 3 bases clipped from V and 4 bases from J, the junction kept 2 bases outside the gene matches. In germline, CDR1 is KGHSH, CDR2 LQKENI. CDR3 length: 13 amino acids.

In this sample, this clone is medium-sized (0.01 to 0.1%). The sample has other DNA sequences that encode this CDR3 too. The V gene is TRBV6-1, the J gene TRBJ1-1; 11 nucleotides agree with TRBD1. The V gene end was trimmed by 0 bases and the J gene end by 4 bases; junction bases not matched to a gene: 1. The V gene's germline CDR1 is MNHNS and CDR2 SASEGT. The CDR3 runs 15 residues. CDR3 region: CASSEAGTGGTEAFF. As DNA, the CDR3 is TGTGCCAGCAGTGAAGCGGGGACAGGGGGCACTGAAGCTTTCTTT.

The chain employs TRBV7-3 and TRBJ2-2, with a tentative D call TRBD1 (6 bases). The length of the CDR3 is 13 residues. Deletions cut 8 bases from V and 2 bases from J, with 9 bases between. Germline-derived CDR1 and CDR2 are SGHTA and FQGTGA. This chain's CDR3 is CASGQINTGELFF. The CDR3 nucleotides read TGTGCCAGCGGACAGATTAACACCGGGGAGCTGTTTTTT.

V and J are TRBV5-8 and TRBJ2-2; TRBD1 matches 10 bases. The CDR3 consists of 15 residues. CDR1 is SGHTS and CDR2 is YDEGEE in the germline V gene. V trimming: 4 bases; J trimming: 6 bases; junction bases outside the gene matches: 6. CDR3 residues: CASSPRTGGPGELFF. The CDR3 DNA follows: TGTGCCAGCAGCCCTAGGACAGGGGGGCCCGGGGAGCTGTTTTTT.

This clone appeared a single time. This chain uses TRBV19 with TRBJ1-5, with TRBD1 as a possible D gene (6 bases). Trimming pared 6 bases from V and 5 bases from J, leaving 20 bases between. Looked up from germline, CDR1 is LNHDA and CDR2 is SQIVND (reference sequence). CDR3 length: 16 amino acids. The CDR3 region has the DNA TGTGCCAGTAGCCTGGCCAGGGGACGGATCCATCAGCCCCAGCATTTT. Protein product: CASSLARGRIHQPQHF.

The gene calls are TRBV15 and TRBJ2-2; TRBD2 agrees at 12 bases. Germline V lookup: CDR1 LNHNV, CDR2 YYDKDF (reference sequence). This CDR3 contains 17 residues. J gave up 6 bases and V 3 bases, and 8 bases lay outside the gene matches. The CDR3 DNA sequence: TGTGCCACCAGCAGGACGACTAGCGGGAGAGGTCCCGGGGAGCTGTTTTTT. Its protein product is CATSRTTSGRGPGELFF. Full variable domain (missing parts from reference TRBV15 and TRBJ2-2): DAMVIQNPRYQVTQFGKPVTLSCSQTLNHNVMYWYQQKSSQAPKLLFHYYDKDFNNEADTPDNFQSRRPNTSFCFLDIRSPGLGDTAMYLCATSRTTSGRGPGELFFGEGSRLTVL.

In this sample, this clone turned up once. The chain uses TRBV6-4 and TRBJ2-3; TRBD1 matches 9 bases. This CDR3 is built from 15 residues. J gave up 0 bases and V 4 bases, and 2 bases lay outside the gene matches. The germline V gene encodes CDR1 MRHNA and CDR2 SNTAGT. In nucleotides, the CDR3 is TGTGCCAGCAGTGTACAGGGGGCAAGCACAGATACGCAGTATTTT. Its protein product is CASSVQGASTDTQYF.

The DNA for the CDR3 is TGTGCCAGCGGAAGACAGGGGGCAACGTTAGCAGAGACCCAGTACTTC. This encodes CASGRQGATLAETQYF. V is TRBV11-2 and J is TRBJ2-5; 10 nucleotides align to TRBD1. This CDR3 spans 16 amino acids. V was clipped by 8 bases and J by 4 bases; unmatched bases: 13. CDR1 SGHAT and CDR2 FQNNGV come from the germline V gene.

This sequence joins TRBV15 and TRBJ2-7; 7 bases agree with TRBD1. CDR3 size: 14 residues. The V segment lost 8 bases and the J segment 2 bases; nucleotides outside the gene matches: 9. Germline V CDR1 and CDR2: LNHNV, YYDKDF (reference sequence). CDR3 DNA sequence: TGTGCCACCGGCCCCGGGACAGAGCCCTACGAGCAGTACTTC. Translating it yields CATGPGTEPYEQYF.

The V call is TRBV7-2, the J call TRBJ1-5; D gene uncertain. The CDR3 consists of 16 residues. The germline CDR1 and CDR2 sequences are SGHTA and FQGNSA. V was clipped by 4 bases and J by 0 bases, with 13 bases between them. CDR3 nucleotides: TGTGCCAGCAGCTCTTCCGGCGGATATAGCAATCAGCCCCAGCATTTT. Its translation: CASSSSGGYSNQPQHF.